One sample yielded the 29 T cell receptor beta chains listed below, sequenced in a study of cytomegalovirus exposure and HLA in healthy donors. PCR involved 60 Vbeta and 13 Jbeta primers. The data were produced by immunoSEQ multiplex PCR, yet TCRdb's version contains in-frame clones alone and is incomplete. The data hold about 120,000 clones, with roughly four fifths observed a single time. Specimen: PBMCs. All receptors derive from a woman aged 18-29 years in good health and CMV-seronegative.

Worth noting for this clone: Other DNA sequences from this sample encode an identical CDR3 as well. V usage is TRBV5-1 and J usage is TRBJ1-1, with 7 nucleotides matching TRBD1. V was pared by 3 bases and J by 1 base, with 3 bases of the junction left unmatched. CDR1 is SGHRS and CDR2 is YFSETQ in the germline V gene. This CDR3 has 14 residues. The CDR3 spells CASSSSGGNTEAFF. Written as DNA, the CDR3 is TGCGCCAGCAGCTCATCAGGGGGGAACACTGAAGCTTTCTTT. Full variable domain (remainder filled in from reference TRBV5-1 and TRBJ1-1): KAGVTQTPRYLIKTRGQQVTLSCSPISGHRSVSWYQQTPGQGLQFLFEYFSETQRNKGNFPGRFSGRQFSNSRSEMNVSTLELGDSALYLCASSSSGGNTEAFFGQGTRLTVV.

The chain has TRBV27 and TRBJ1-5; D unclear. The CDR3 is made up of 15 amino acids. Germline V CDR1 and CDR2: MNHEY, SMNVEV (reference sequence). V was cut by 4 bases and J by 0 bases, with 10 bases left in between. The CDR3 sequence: CASSSLGYSNQPQHF. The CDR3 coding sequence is TGTGCCAGCAGTTCCCTGGGCTATAGCAATCAGCCCCAGCATTTT.

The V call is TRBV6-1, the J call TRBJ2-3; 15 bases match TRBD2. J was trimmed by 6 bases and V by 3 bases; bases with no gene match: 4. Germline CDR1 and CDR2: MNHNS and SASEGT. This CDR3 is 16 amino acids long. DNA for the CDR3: TGTGCCAGCAGTGATGGGACTAGCGGGGGGTGGGATACGCAGTATTTT. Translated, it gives CASSDGTSGGWDTQYF.

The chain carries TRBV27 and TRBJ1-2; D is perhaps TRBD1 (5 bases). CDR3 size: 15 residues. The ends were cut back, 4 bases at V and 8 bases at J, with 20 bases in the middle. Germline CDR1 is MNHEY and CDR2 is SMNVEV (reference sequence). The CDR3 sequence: CASSSLVGGSSGYTF. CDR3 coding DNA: TGTGCCAGCAGTTCCCTGGTTGGGGGGTCAAGCGGCTACACCTTC.

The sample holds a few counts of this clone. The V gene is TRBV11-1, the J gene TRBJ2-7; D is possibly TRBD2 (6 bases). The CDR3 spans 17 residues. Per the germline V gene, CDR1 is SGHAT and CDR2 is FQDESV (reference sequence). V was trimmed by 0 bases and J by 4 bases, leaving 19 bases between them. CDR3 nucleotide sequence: TGTGCCAGCAGCTTAGCTGTCGGGACTTACGGGGTTTACGAGCAGTACTTC. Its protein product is CASSLAVGTYGVYEQYF.

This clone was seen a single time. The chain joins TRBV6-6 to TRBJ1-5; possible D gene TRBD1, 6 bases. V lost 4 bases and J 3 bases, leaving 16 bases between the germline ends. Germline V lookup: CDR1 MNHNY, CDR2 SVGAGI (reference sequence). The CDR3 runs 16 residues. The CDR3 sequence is CASSLGLDSLNQPQHF. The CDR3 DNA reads TGTGCCAGCAGTTTGGGTCTGGACAGTCTCAATCAGCCCCAGCATTTT.

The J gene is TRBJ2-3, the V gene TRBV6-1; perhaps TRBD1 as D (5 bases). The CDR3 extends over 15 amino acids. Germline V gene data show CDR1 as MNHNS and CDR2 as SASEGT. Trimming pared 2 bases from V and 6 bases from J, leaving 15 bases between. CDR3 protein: CASSEQGSNADTQYF. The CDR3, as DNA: TGTGCCAGCAGTGAACAGGGTTCTAATGCGGATACGCAGTATTTT.

Written as DNA, the CDR3 is TGTGCCAGCAGCGTCGACGGGGGGGAAAGAGATACGCAGTATTTT. This codes for CASSVDGGERDTQYF. The J gene is TRBJ2-3, the V gene TRBV9; TRBD2 matches 8 bases. Germline CDR1 and CDR2: SGDLS and YYNGEE. The CDR3 is made up of 15 amino acids. After removal of 2 bases from V and 5 bases from J, the junction contained 7 bases not matched to a gene. Combining the CDR3 with reference TRBV9 and TRBJ2-3 gives the whole variable domain DSGVTQTPKHLITATGQRVTLRCSPRSGDLSVYWYQQSLDQGLQFLIQYYNGEERAKGNILERFSAQQFPDLHSELNLSSLELGDSALYFCASSVDGGERDTQYFGPGTRLTVL.

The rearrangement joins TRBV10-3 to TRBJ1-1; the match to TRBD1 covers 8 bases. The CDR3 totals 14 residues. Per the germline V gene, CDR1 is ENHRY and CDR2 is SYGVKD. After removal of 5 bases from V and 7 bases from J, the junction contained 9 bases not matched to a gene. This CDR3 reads CAISPWTGRDEAFF. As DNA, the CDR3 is TGTGCCATCAGTCCATGGACAGGGCGGGATGAAGCTTTCTTT.

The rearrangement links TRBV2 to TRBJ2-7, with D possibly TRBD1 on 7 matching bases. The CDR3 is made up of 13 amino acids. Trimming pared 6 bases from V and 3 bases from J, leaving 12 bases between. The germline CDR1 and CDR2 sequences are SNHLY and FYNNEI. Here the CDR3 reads CASREGQIYEQYF. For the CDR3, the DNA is TGTGCCAGCAGGGAGGGACAGATCTACGAGCAGTACTTC.

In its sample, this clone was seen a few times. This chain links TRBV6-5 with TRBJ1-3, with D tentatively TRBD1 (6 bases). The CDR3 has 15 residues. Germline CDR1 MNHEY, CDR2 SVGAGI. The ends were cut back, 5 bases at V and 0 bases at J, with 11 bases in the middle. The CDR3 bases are TGTGCCAGCAGTGTTACAGGGACCTCTGGAAACACCATATATTTT. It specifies CASSVTGTSGNTIYF.

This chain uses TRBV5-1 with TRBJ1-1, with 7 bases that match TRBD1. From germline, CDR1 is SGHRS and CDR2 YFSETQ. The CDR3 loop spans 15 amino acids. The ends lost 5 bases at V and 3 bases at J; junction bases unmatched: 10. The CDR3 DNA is TGCGCCAGCAGTTTCCTACAGGGGAGTGACACTGAAGCTTTCTTT. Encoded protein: CASSFLQGSDTEAFF. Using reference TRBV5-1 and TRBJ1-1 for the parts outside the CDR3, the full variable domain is KAGVTQTPRYLIKTRGQQVTLSCSPISGHRSVSWYQQTPGQGLQFLFEYFSETQRNKGNFPGRFSGRQFSNSRSEMNVSTLELGDSALYLCASSFLQGSDTEAFFGQGTRLTVV.

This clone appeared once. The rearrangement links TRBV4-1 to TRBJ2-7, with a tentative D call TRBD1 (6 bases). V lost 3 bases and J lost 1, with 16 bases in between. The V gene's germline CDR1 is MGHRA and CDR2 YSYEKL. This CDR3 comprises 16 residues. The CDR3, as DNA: TGCGCCAGCAGCCAGGGACCAGGGGCCCTATCCTACGAGCAGTACTTC. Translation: CASSQGPGALSYEQYF.

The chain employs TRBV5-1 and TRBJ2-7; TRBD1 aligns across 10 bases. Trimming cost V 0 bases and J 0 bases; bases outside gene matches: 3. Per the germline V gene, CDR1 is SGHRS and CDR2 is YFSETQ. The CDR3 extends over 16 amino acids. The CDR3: CASSLERTGGSYEQYF. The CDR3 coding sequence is TGCGCCAGCAGCTTGGAACGGACAGGGGGCTCCTACGAGCAGTACTTC. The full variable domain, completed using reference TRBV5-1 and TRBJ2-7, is KAGVTQTPRYLIKTRGQQVTLSCSPISGHRSVSWYQQTPGQGLQFLFEYFSETQRNKGNFPGRFSGRQFSNSRSEMNVSTLELGDSALYLCASSLERTGGSYEQYFGPGTRLTVT.

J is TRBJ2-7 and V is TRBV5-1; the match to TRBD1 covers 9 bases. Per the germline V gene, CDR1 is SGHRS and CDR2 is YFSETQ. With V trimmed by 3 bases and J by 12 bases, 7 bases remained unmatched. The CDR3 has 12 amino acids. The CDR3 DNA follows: TGCGCCAGCAGCTCCACAGGGGGCCAGGGGTACTTC. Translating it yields CASSSTGGQGYF.

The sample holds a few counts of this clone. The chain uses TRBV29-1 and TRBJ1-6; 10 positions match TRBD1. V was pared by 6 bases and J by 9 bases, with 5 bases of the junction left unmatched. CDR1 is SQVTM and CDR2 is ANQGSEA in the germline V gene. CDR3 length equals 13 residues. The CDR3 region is CSVAGQGSSPLHF. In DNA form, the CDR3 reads TGCAGCGTCGCGGGACAGGGGAGTTCACCCCTCCACTTT.

The CDR3 is CASSFGAGGANYGYTF. The CDR3 nucleotides read TGTGCCAGCAGCTTTGGGGCCGGGGGAGCTAACTATGGCTACACCTTC. The rearrangement links TRBV5-5 to TRBJ1-2; TRBD1 might be the D (5 bases). Germline lookup yields CDR1 SGHKS and CDR2 YYEKEE (reference sequence). The CDR3 contains 16 residues. V gave up 2 bases and J gave up 0 bases, with 14 bases separating them.

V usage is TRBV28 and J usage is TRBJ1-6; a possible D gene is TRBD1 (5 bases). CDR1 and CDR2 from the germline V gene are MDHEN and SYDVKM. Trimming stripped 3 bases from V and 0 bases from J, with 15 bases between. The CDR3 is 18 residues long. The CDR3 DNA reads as TGTGCCAGCAGTTTGGCAGGACACATGAGCTCCTATAATTCACCCCTCCACTTT. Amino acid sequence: CASSLAGHMSSYNSPLHF.

CDR3 in amino acids: CASSSAGGGSNQPQHF. The CDR3 region has the DNA TGTGCCAGCAGCTCGGCAGGGGGTGGAAGCAATCAGCCCCAGCATTTT. The chain recombines TRBV7-8 with TRBJ1-5; 7 positions agree with TRBD1. CDR1 SGHVS and CDR2 FQNEAQ come from the germline V gene. This CDR3 region has 16 residues. V dropped 4 bases and J dropped 1; count of bases not matched to a gene: 7.

The CDR3 loop is CASSQLKRPGGTDTQYF. CDR3 DNA: TGCGCCAGCAGCCAACTCAAGCGGCCTGGCGGCACAGATACGCAGTATTTT. The rearrangement uses TRBV4-1 and TRBJ2-3, with TRBD2 as a possible D gene (5 bases). The CDR3 runs to 17 residues. Trimming pared 2 bases from V and 1 base from J, leaving 16 bases between. The V gene's germline CDR1 is MGHRA and CDR2 YSYEKL.

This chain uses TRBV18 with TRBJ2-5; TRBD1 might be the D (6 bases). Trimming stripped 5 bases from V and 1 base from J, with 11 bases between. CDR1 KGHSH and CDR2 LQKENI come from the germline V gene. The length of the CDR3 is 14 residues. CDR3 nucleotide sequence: TGTGCCAGCTCATCTCAGGGGCCCCAAGAGACCCAGTACTTC. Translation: CASSSQGPQETQYF.

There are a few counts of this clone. CDR3 protein: CASSFGGQGVYEQYF. CDR3 DNA: TGTGCCAGCTCTTTTGGGGGACAGGGGGTCTACGAGCAGTACTTC. J is TRBJ2-7 and V is TRBV2; 11 bases align to TRBD1. Germline assignment: CDR1 SNHLY and CDR2 FYNNEI. J was trimmed by 3 bases and V by 8 bases; bases with no gene match: 9. This CDR3 has 15 residues.

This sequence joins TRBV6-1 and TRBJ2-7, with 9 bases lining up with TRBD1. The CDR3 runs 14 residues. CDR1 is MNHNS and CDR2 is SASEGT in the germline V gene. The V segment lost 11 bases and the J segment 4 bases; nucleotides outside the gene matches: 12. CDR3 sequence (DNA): TGTGCCTGCTACACGGGACAGGGAAGGTACGAGCAGTACTTC. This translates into CACYTGQGRYEQYF.

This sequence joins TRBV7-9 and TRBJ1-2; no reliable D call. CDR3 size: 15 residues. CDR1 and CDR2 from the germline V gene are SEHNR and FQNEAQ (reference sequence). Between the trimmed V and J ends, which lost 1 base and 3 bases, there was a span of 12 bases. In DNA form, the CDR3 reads TGTGCCAGCAGCTTAGGCGACTCTATTTACTATGGCTACACCTTC. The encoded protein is CASSLGDSIYYGYTF.

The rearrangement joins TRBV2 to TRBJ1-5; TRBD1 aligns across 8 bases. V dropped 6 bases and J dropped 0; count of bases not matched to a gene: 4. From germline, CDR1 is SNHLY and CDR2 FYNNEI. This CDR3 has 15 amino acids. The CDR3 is CASRGQGDSNQPQHF. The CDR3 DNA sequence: TGTGCCAGCAGAGGACAGGGTGATAGCAATCAGCCCCAGCATTTT.

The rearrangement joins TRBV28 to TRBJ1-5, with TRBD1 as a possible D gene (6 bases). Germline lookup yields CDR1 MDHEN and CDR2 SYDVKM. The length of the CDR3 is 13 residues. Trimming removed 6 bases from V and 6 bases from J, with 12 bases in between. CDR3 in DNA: TGTGCCAGCAGGTTGACACAGGGTCAGCCCCAGCATTTT. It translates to CASRLTQGQPQHF. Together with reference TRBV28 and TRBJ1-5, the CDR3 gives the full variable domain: DVKVTQSSRYLVKRTGEKVFLECVQDMDHENMFWYRQDPGLGLRLIYFSYDVKMKEKGDIPEGYSVSREKKERFSLILESASTNQTSMYLCASRLTQGQPQHFGDGTRLSIL.

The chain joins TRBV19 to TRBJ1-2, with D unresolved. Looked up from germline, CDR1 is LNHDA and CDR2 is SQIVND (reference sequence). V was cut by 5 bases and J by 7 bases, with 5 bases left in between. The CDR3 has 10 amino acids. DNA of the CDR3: TGTGCCAGTAGTGCGGGTGGCTACACCTTC. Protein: CASSAGGYTF.

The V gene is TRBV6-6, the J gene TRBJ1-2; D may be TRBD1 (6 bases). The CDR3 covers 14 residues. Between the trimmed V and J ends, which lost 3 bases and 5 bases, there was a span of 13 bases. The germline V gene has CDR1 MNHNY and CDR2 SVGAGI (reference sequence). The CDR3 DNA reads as TGTGCCAGCAGTTATAGAGGGACACTTTATGGCTACACCTTC. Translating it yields CASSYRGTLYGYTF.

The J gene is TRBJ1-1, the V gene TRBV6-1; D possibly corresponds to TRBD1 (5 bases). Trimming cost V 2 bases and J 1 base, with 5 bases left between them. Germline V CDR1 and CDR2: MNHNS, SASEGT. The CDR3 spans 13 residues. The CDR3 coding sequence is TGTGCCAGCAGTGAACAGGGGAACACTGAAGCTTTCTTT. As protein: CASSEQGNTEAFF.